The sequence of this TCR beta chain was determined in a study of cytomegalovirus exposure and HLA in healthy donors. Findings and caveats of the study: A few CMV-associated chains proved CMV antigen-specific in vitro. The authors listed approximately 160 TCR beta chains as cytomegalovirus-associated. Subsequent analysis found a tendency for first-cohort TCR clusters to co-occur within the 95 to 150 validation repertoires.

About this clone itself: Antigen specificity is unknown.

Germline V lookup: CDR1 SGHNT, CDR2 YYREEE (reference sequence). V shed 2 bases and J shed 0 bases, with 12 bases lying between them. This CDR3 is built from 15 residues. Sequencing used immunoSEQ multiplex PCR; TCRdb keeps in-frame clones, though not all of them. The sample consists of about 100,000 clones, 70% to 90% of them appearing once. This receptor was taken from a woman under 30 in good health and CMV-seronegative. Sequences were obtained from PBMCs. The V and J genes are TRBV5-4 and TRBJ2-7; possible D gene TRBD2, 6 bases. The CDR3 nucleotides are TGTGCCAGCAGCTTTGGTCAGGGACTCTCCTACGAGCAGTACTTC. The encoded protein is CASSFGQGLSYEQYF.